The T cell receptor (beta chain) described here comes from a study of vaccination and CD4 T cells after COVID-19. Study-level information: Six males and four females, two Hispanic, made up the convalescents. Investigators stimulated cells with overlapping spike peptides drawn from SARS-CoV-2, HCoV-NL63, HCoV-OC43 and HCoV-229E.

At the Johns Hopkins FTIC core, DNA taken from cultured CD4+ T cells was sequenced by way of the Oncomine TCR Beta short-read assay. TCRdb independently ran MiXCR on the PCR reads; one entry per CDR3 protein. Among roughly 20,000 distinct CDR3 sequences listed, about three fifths were seen once. Specified treatment: approximately 10-day PBMC culture with coronavirus spike peptide pools or control peptides (ViraFEST assay). About this clonotype itself: Its target is unknown.

Source material: CD4+ T cells from blood, cultured in vitro. This TCR derives from a human donor who had recovered from COVID-19.

In DNA form, the CDR3 reads TGTGCCAGCAGTGGTCAGGGTGGGGACACTGAAGCTTTCTTT. Translated: CASSGQGGDTEAFF. V is TRBV2 and J is TRBJ1-1, with D perhaps TRBD1 (5 bases). Germline V lookup: CDR1 SNHLY, CDR2 FYNNEI. This CDR3 region has 14 residues. Trimming shortened V by 4 bases and J by 3 bases, and 12 bases separated the two germline ends.